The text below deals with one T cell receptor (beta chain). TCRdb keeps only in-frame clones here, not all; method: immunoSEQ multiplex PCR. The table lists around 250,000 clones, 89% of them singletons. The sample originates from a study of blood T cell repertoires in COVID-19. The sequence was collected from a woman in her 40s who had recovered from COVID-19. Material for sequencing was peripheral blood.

The CDR3: CASSPGLAGVGSYEQYF. The CDR3 nucleotides read TGCGCCAGCAGCCCCGGACTAGCGGGAGTGGGCTCCTACGAGCAGTACTTC. The chain carries TRBV5-1 and TRBJ2-7; 13 nucleotides agree with TRBD2. Trimming removed 4 bases from V and 0 bases from J; junction bases left unmatched: 7. Germline values: CDR1 SGHRS, CDR2 YFSETQ. This CDR3 is 17 amino acids long.